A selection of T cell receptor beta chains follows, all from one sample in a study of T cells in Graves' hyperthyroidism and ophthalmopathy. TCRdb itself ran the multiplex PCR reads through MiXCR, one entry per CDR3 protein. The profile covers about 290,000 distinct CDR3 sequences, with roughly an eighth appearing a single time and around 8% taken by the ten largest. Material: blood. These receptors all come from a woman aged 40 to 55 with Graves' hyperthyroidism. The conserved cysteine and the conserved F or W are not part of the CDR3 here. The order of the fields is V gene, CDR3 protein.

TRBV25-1 ASSRQGYGYT
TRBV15 ATSRDGVGYTEAF
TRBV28 ASSPPEGAGYNEQF
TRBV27 ASNRDRGFYGYT
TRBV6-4 ASSEGSFPTYGYT
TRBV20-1 SAISQGSNQPQH
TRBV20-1 SASAYEQF
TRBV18 ASSPPSGPYEQY
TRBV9 ASSVRREPGELF
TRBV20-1 SASTVPTGARNQPQH
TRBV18 ASSNPIGQPQH
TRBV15 ATSPRDRPFRPQH
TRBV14 ASSQNVGETQY
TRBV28 ASSSPSVQAQH
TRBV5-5 ASSLEGGVTEAF
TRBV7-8 ASSFGLKNMNTEAF
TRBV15 ATSRRSGTGHGETQY
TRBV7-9 ASSVGDPANYGYT
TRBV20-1 SARGRSRETQY
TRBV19 ASNKLSSGANVLT
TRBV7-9 ASSLGAIEQF
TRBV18 ASSPESEARGYT
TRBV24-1 ATSDPLNYGYT
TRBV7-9 ASSFTSGGSGANVLT
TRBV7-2 ASSLEASLDTQY
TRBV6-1 ASKGQASYNEQF
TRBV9 ASSLLTSRGGDTQY
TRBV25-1 ASRAEGAVGTQY
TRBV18 ASSLQDNTEAF
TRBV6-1 ASSVEGQANTEAF
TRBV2 ASRGTSGSSYNEQF
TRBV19 ASSMGSYSNQPQH
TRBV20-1 SASEAGHGANVLT
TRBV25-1 ASSAATSYEQY
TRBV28 ASSARGSGELF
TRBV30 AWSVGSSTDTQY
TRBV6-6 ASSYGQGRGGTEAF
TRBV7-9 ASSLTRDGNYGYT
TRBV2 ASSVALEQY
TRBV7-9 ASSLESGGYNEQF
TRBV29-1 SVDSGQDTQY
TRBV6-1 ASSEVLEQY
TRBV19 ASSSTAVNTEAF
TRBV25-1 ASSALLAGVREQY
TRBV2 ASSQGASGSKTQY
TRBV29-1 SVDVGADTQY
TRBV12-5 ASGSGWEDQPQH
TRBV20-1 SARDSQGGEKLF
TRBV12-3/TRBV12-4 ASSFPGRNTEAF
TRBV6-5 ASSRGRRETGELF
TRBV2 ASSEARLAGDDEQF
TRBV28 ASSLRDRVGNEQF
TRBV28 ASSHGLAGSLKSDTQY
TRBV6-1 ASNLDRFGWPF